The 32 T cell receptor beta chains below come from one sample, sequenced in a study of blood T cell repertoires in COVID-19. Clones were sequenced by immunoSEQ multiplex PCR, and TCRdb holds only the in-frame ones, with some missing. The data hold around 30,000 clones, with roughly 80% observed a single time. Material: peripheral blood. Receptor source: a human donor in a cohort sampled during active COVID-19.

J is TRBJ1-2 and V is TRBV25-1; D is unresolved. V was cut by 6 bases and J by 2 bases, with 16 bases left in between. Germline V gives CDR1 MGHDK, CDR2 SYGVNS. The CDR3 runs to 15 residues. CDR3 region: CASSDPLAGNYGYTF. CDR3 DNA sequence: TGTGCCAGCAGCGACCCTCTGGCGGGCAACTATGGCTACACCTTC.

This chain joins TRBV30 and TRBJ1-4, with 9 bases fitting TRBD1. V was clipped by 3 bases and J by 4 bases; unmatched bases: 9. Germline CDR1 GTSNPN, CDR2 SVGIG (reference sequence). The CDR3 totals 16 residues. CDR3 nucleotides: TGTGCCTGGAGGGCACCCGGACAGGGGATTAATGAAAAACTGTTTTTT. Amino acid sequence: CAWRAPGQGINEKLFF.

The chain employs TRBV13 and TRBJ2-7; a possible D gene is TRBD2 (6 bases). Trimming removed 3 bases at V and 4 bases at J, with 13 bases between. The CDR3 contains 14 residues. The germline CDR1 and CDR2 sequences are PRHDT and FYEKMQ (reference sequence). The CDR3: CASSLSGSGYEQYF. The CDR3 DNA reads as TGTGCCAGCAGCTTGAGCGGGTCCGGGTACGAGCAGTACTTC.

Written as DNA, the CDR3 is TGTGCCAGCAGTGACTATTTTTCGGGTTCTGAAGCTTTCTTT. This translates into CASSDYFSGSEAFF. This rearrangement joins TRBV6-4 to TRBJ1-1, with D unresolved. The germline gives CDR1 MRHNA, CDR2 SNTAGT. This CDR3 contains 14 residues. V gave up 1 base and J gave up 6 bases, with 12 bases separating them.

The chain combines TRBV6-6 with TRBJ2-1; TRBD2 might be the D (6 bases). Between the trimmed V and J ends, which lost 5 bases and 4 bases, there was a span of 9 bases. The CDR3 sequence is 13 residues long. From germline, CDR1 is MNHNY and CDR2 SVGAGI (reference sequence). CDR3 sequence reads: CASSRDSYNEQFF. CDR3 sequence (DNA): TGTGCCAGCAGTCGGGACTCGTACAATGAGCAGTTCTTC.

The genes are TRBV5-4 and TRBJ1-2, with 7 bases lining up with TRBD1. The germline V gene encodes CDR1 SGHNT and CDR2 YYREEE (reference sequence). The CDR3 is 12 residues long. Unmatched junction bases numbered 4, after V lost 3 bases and J lost 8 bases. DNA for the CDR3: TGTGCCAGCAGCTGGGACAGACGAGGCTACACCTTC. It codes for CASSWDRRGYTF.

This chain links TRBV7-2 with TRBJ2-7; D is undetermined. Germline CDR1 and CDR2: SGHTA and FQGNSA. The CDR3 sequence is 13 residues long. The V end was cut by 1 base, the J end by 1 base, with 5 bases between. The CDR3 loop reads CASSLDGSYEQYF. The CDR3 nucleotides read TGTGCCAGCAGCTTAGACGGGTCCTACGAGCAGTACTTC.

The gene calls are TRBV2 and TRBJ2-1; 8 bases line up with TRBD2. Germline-derived CDR1 and CDR2 are SNHLY and FYNNEI. V was clipped by 10 bases and J by 4 bases; unmatched bases: 9. The CDR3 is 14 amino acids. CDR3 coding DNA: TGTGCCACCACCAGGACTAGCAAGTACAATGAGCAGTTCTTC. This codes for CATTRTSKYNEQFF.

The chain combines TRBV18 with TRBJ1-5, with no clear D. The V end was cut by 2 bases, the J end by 4 bases, with 3 bases between. Germline V gives CDR1 KGHSH, CDR2 LQKENI. CDR3 length equals 12 residues. CDR3 sequence: CASSPTNQPQHF. CDR3 bases: TGTGCCAGCTCACCAACAAATCAGCCCCAGCATTTT. The entire variable domain, with the rest obtained from reference TRBV18 and TRBJ1-5, is as follows: NAGVMQNPRHLVRRRGQEARLRCSPMKGHSHVYWYRQLPEEGLKFMVYLQKENIIDESGMPKERFSAEFPKEGPSILRIQQVVRGDSAAYFCASSPTNQPQHFGDGTRLSIL.

V and J are TRBV30 and TRBJ1-5, with D possibly being TRBD1 (5 bases). CDR1 and CDR2 from the germline V gene are GTSNPN and SVGIG (reference sequence). This CDR3 comprises 14 residues. Trimming removed 2 bases at V and 6 bases at J, with 14 bases between. CDR3 amino acids: CAWSLTGFGQPQHF. For the CDR3, the DNA is TGTGCCTGGAGTTTAACAGGTTTCGGTCAGCCCCAGCATTTT.

This clone was seen a single time. The chain is built from TRBV18 and TRBJ2-2; tentatively, D is TRBD1 (7 bases). There are 18 residues in the CDR3. V was pared by 1 base and J by 5 bases, with 20 bases between. The germline CDR1 and CDR2 sequences are KGHSH and LQKENI. The DNA for the CDR3 is TGTGCCAGCTCACCACAGAAGGCGGGGCACAGGGGTACCGGGGAGCTGTTTTTT. This gives the protein CASSPQKAGHRGTGELFF.

The V call is TRBV19, the J call TRBJ2-1, with TRBD1 identical over 9 bases. The CDR3 length is 15 residues. CDR1 is LNHDA, CDR2 SQIVND, per germline (reference sequence). The junction had 10 bases not matched to a gene; V was cut back by 6 bases and J by 7 bases. This CDR3 is CASSIRDRVGNEQFF. For the CDR3, the DNA is TGTGCCAGTAGCATCCGGGACAGGGTCGGTAATGAGCAGTTCTTC.

This clone has only one observation. V gene TRBV5-1 combines with J gene TRBJ1-2; the match to TRBD1 covers 7 bases. Unmatched junction bases numbered 11, after V lost 4 bases and J lost 2 bases. Germline V lookup: CDR1 SGHRS, CDR2 YFSETQ. The CDR3 is 16 residues long. The CDR3 DNA reads as TGCGCCAGCAGCCTGACCGGGACAGAACAGAACTATGGCTACACCTTC. This gives the protein CASSLTGTEQNYGYTF.

There are a few counts of this clone. The J gene is TRBJ2-1, the V gene TRBV7-2; possibly TRBD2 for D (6 bases). V shed 7 bases and J shed 9 bases, with 22 bases lying between them. This CDR3 spans 15 amino acids. Germline lookup yields CDR1 SGHTA and CDR2 FQGNSA. CDR3 residues: CASTLGTYPGGEQFF. The DNA for the CDR3 is TGTGCCAGCACCCTCGGGACTTATCCTGGGGGTGAGCAGTTCTTC.

This clone was found a few times. This chain links TRBV19 with TRBJ1-6; no reliable D call. Germline loops: CDR1 LNHDA, CDR2 SQIVND (reference sequence). The CDR3 length is 14 residues. V dropped 5 bases and J dropped 8 bases, with 13 bases sitting between them. CDR3 residues: CASSANSIHSPLHF. DNA of the CDR3: TGTGCCAGTAGTGCAAACAGCATTCATTCACCCCTCCACTTT.

The chain recombines TRBV27 with TRBJ2-2; 12 bases agree with TRBD2. The CDR3 spans 19 residues. The germline V gene has CDR1 MNHEY and CDR2 SMNVEV (reference sequence). V gave up 1 base and J gave up 8 bases; unmatched junction bases: 14. The CDR3 sequence: CASSLYFGASGGASGELFF. The CDR3 nucleotides read TGTGCCAGCAGTTTATATTTTGGGGCTAGCGGGGGGGCATCTGGGGAGCTGTTTTTT.

This chain uses TRBV6-5 with TRBJ2-3, with D uncertain. CDR1 and CDR2 from the germline V gene are MNHEY and SVGAGI. This CDR3 is built from 13 residues. Trimming removed 2 bases from V and 3 bases from J, with 6 bases in between. The CDR3 DNA is TGTGCCAGCAGTTACCCAGAAACAGATACGCAGTATTTT. Its translation: CASSYPETDTQYF.

This chain joins TRBV4-3 and TRBJ2-3, with TRBD2 as a possible D gene (5 bases). The CDR3 contains 18 residues. Germline loops: CDR1 LGHNA, CDR2 YSLEER. The V end lost 1 base, the J end lost 0 bases, and 17 bases lay between the germline ends. The DNA for the CDR3 is TGCGCCAGCAGCCAAGCGGCCGGCACCAGGAGGAGCACAGATACGCAGTATTTT. Translating it yields CASSQAAGTRRSTDTQYF.

The chain links TRBV5-1 to TRBJ2-3; possible D gene TRBD2, 5 bases. CDR3 length equals 16 residues. Trimming cost V 3 bases and J 6 bases, with 20 bases left between them. CDR1 is SGHRS, CDR2 YFSETQ, per germline. CDR3 DNA sequence: TGCGCCAGCAGCTCCCAGAGCGGACTGCTCTCGGATACGCAGTATTTT. The encoded protein is CASSSQSGLLSDTQYF.

This clone was counted only a few times. The chain joins TRBV2 to TRBJ2-1; perhaps TRBD2 as D (7 bases). The CDR3 length is 16 residues. Germline values: CDR1 SNHLY, CDR2 FYNNEI. V was cut by 4 bases and J by 4 bases, with 17 bases left in between. The CDR3 DNA follows: TGTGCCAGCAGTGGAGGCCCCGGGGGGCCGTACAATGAGCAGTTCTTC. It yields the protein CASSGGPGGPYNEQFF.

Ten or more counts support this clone. The rearrangement uses TRBV4-2 and TRBJ2-7; no clear D. The CDR3 extends over 14 amino acids. V shed 3 bases and J shed 4 bases, with 13 bases lying between them. Germline V gene data show CDR1 as LGHNA and CDR2 as YNFKEQ. The DNA of the CDR3 is TGTGCCAGCAGCCACACCAGGATTTCGTACGAGCAGTACTTC. Translated, it gives CASSHTRISYEQYF.

The chain recombines TRBV15 with TRBJ2-5, with TRBD1 as a possible D gene (5 bases). The V end was cut by 2 bases, the J end by 4 bases, with 11 bases between. The germline CDR1 and CDR2 sequences are LNHNV and YYDKDF (reference sequence). The CDR3 totals 14 residues. The CDR3 loop is CATSRHRKGETQYF. CDR3 in DNA: TGTGCCACCAGCAGACACAGGAAAGGAGAGACCCAGTACTTC.

V is TRBV2 and J is TRBJ2-7; a weak D match, TRBD1 (6 bases). The CDR3 length is 12 residues. Trimming shortened V by 6 bases and J by 2 bases, and 8 bases separated the two germline ends. The germline V gene encodes CDR1 SNHLY and CDR2 FYNNEI. The CDR3 region is CASRDRPYEQYF. CDR3 DNA sequence: TGTGCCAGCAGGGACAGACCCTACGAGCAGTACTTC.

The genes are TRBV27 and TRBJ2-3; perhaps TRBD1 as D (6 bases). This CDR3 has 14 residues. Germline V gene data show CDR1 as MNHEY and CDR2 as SMNVEV (reference sequence). V was clipped by 3 bases and J by 4 bases, with 11 bases between them. CDR3 nucleotides: TGTGCCAGCAGTTTTGGGGGCTTCGCAGATACGCAGTATTTT. This sequence encodes CASSFGGFADTQYF.

The CDR3 sequence is CASSSRLAGGQSMGYEQYF. CDR3 bases: TGTGCCAGCAGCTCAAGACTAGCGGGGGGGCAAAGTATGGGCTACGAGCAGTACTTC. The gene calls are TRBV11-2 and TRBJ2-7; 14 positions agree with TRBD2. CDR3 length: 19 amino acids. The V gene's germline CDR1 is SGHAT and CDR2 FQNNGV. Trimming at V came to 4 bases and at J to 3 bases, leaving 14 bases not matched to a gene. The full variable domain, with the rest looked up from reference TRBV11-2 and TRBJ2-7, is EAGVAQSPRYKIIEKRQSVAFWCNPISGHATLYWYQQILGQGPKLLIQFQNNGVVDDSQLPKDRFSAERLKGVDSTLKIQPAKLEDSAVYLCASSSRLAGGQSMGYEQYFGPGTRLTVT.

This rearrangement joins TRBV11-2 to TRBJ1-3; no clear D gene. Trimming took off 4 bases at V and 1 base at J, with 8 bases between the two ends. Looked up from germline, CDR1 is SGHAT and CDR2 is FQNNGV. The CDR3 covers 14 residues. CDR3 coding DNA: TGTGCCAGCAGCTCTCGGGTTTCTGGAAACACCATATATTTT. It encodes CASSSRVSGNTIYF.

In this sample, this clone turned up a few times. The rearrangement links TRBV7-9 to TRBJ2-1, with a tentative D call TRBD2 (6 bases). The CDR3 totals 15 residues. The V and J ends lost 4 bases and 9 bases respectively, with 19 bases between them. Looked up from germline, CDR1 is SEHNR and CDR2 is FQNEAQ (reference sequence). CDR3: CASSSLGGLGGEQFF. The CDR3 DNA follows: TGTGCCAGCAGCTCCCTTGGCGGGTTGGGAGGTGAGCAGTTCTTC.

V gene TRBV19 combines with J gene TRBJ2-3, with TRBD2 matching 11 bases. The CDR3 runs to 18 residues. The J segment lost 4 bases and the V segment lost 3 bases, leaving 12 bases of the junction unmatched. Per the germline V gene, CDR1 is LNHDA and CDR2 is SQIVND (reference sequence). This CDR3 reads CASSIKVAGGPGADTQYF. CDR3 in DNA: TGTGCCAGTAGTATTAAGGTAGCGGGGGGGCCGGGGGCAGATACGCAGTATTTT.

This chain connects TRBV9 to TRBJ2-1, with D tentatively TRBD1 (6 bases). Looked up from germline, CDR1 is SGDLS and CDR2 is YYNGEE. The CDR3 extends over 16 amino acids. Trimming took 0 bases from V and 5 from J, leaving 15 bases between them. The CDR3 DNA reads as TGTGCCAGCAGCGTAGGTGTACAGGGTTTCGACAATGAGCAGTTCTTC. This encodes CASSVGVQGFDNEQFF.

This clone was counted a single time. CDR3 sequence (DNA): TGTGCCAGCAGCCCTCGGACAGGGGCCGATCAGTATTTT. Translation: CASSPRTGADQYF. This sequence joins TRBV9 and TRBJ2-3; 9 nucleotides agree with TRBD1. The CDR3 is 13 residues long. The V gene end was trimmed by 4 bases and the J gene end by 12 bases; junction bases not matched to a gene: 9. Germline CDR1 and CDR2: SGDLS and YYNGEE.

This clone appeared once. The V and J genes are TRBV28 and TRBJ1-1, with D hard to call. The germline V and J ends were trimmed by 6 bases and 8 bases, with 10 bases remaining between them. The CDR3 spans 11 residues. Germline-derived CDR1 and CDR2 are MDHEN and SYDVKM. The CDR3 spells CASRSTVEAFF. The CDR3 DNA sequence: TGTGCCAGCAGATCTACAGTGGAAGCTTTCTTT.

The chain recombines TRBV5-5 with TRBJ1-2; TRBD1 agrees at 11 bases. The V and J ends lost 5 bases and 5 bases, in that order; junction bases with no gene match: 5. CDR3 length: 14 amino acids. Germline-derived CDR1 and CDR2 are SGHKS and YYEKEE (reference sequence). The CDR3 DNA follows: TGTGCCAGCAGTCCCCGGGACAGGGGGTATGGCTACACCTTC. Translated: CASSPRDRGYGYTF.